Included here is one T cell receptor (beta chain) sequence, with context. Other DNA sequences of this sample code for an identical CDR3. This sample is part of a study of shared clonotypes between healthy human individuals. The wider study: Donors had three CD4 naive, three CD4 memory, two CD8 naive and one CD8 memory plate apiece.

Assay: immunoSEQ multiplex PCR; the TCRdb copy retains only in-frame clones and omits some. The sample includes 2 million to 2.5 million clones, around 95% of them seen just once. The CDR3 totals 14 residues. Trimming cost V 3 bases and J 2 bases; bases outside gene matches: 5. The V gene's germline CDR1 is GTSNPN and CDR2 SVGIG (reference sequence). V usage is TRBV30 and J usage is TRBJ2-7, with 9 bases identical to TRBD1. Source material: naive CD4+ T cells sorted from blood. This sample's subset: CD45RA+ positively selected. The receptor was derived from a man between 18 and 29 years old in good health. The CDR3 spells CAWSAGQGPYEQYF. Written as DNA, the CDR3 is TGTGCCTGGAGCGCAGGACAGGGGCCCTACGAGCAGTACTTC.